This T cell receptor beta chain was captured by sequencing in a study of T cell responses to AZD1222 COVID-19 vaccine. General study points: Sampling captured repertoires only after the peak T cell response. Increases in Spike-specific TCR breadth and depth were seen after two AZD1222 doses. It was only five to seven AZD1222 recipients who were seropositive at baseline. Dominant CD4 TCR responses targeted spike regions 160-218 and 743-854.

This clone was detected once. Its antigen is undetermined. Assay: immunoSEQ multiplex PCR; the TCRdb copy retains only in-frame clones and omits some. The repertoire holds 200,000 to 250,000 clones, with about 94% as singletons. Trimming removed 3 bases from V and 8 bases from J, with 20 bases in between. This CDR3 spans 16 amino acids. V usage is TRBV23-1 and J usage is TRBJ2-1; D possibly matches TRBD1 or TRBD2 (5 bases each). TRBV23-1 is sorted into the ORF group, with uncertain function. This specimen consisted of peripheral blood, obtained 28 days after the second dose of the MenACWY control vaccine. This TCR was sampled from an adult who received the MenACWY meningococcal vaccine as a control. The CDR3 region is CASSQPGTPRMDEQFF. The CDR3 DNA is TGCGCCAGCAGTCAGCCAGGGACCCCTCGTATGGATGAGCAGTTCTTC.